Presented here are 29 T cell receptor beta chains from one specimen sequenced in a study of cytomegalovirus exposure and HLA in healthy donors. In the PCR, 60 Vbeta and 13 Jbeta primers were used. The table came from immunoSEQ multiplex PCR; TCRdb's copy has only in-frame clones and leaves some out. The data contain about 130,000 clones, 75% to 90% of them singletons. The sample comprised PBMCs. These receptors came from a woman aged 40-49 years in good health and CMV-seropositive.

The chain carries TRBV27 and TRBJ2-5, with 8 bases aligning to TRBD2. This CDR3 region has 14 residues. The ends lost 7 bases at V and 1 base at J; junction bases unmatched: 5. Germline-derived CDR1 and CDR2 are MNHEY and SMNVEV (reference sequence). The DNA of the CDR3 is TGTGCCAGCATAGGCGGGGGGTTCCAAGAGACCCAGTACTTC. Translating gives CASIGGGFQETQYF.

This clone was recorded once. The chain joins TRBV9 to TRBJ2-3; the D gene is possibly TRBD1 (6 bases). V lost 4 bases to trimming and J lost 2 bases, with 14 bases between them. CDR3 length: 15 residues. Looked up from germline, CDR1 is SGDLS and CDR2 is YYNGEE. This CDR3 reads CASSPRTALTDTQYF. The CDR3 nucleotides read TGTGCCAGCAGCCCCCGGACAGCGCTCACAGATACGCAGTATTTT.

V is TRBV2 and J is TRBJ1-2; 10 bases line up with TRBD1. The CDR3 is 14 amino acids. Germline V gene lookup returns CDR1 SNHLY and CDR2 FYNNEI. The junction had 7 bases not matched to a gene; V was cut back by 5 bases and J by 7 bases. CDR3 protein: CASSQDRGRGGYTF. The CDR3 bases are TGTGCCAGCAGTCAAGACAGGGGGCGAGGTGGCTACACCTTC.

The V and J genes are TRBV9 and TRBJ1-3, with unresolved D. The CDR3 spans 15 residues. V shed 3 bases and J shed 0 bases, with 10 bases lying between them. The V gene's germline CDR1 is SGDLS and CDR2 YYNGEE. The CDR3 bases are TGTGCCAGCAGCGCCAGTACCTTCTCTGGAAACACCATATATTTT. It is translated as CASSASTFSGNTIYF.

The CDR3: CASSTGQPGDYGYTF. The CDR3 region has the DNA TGTGCCAGCAGCACGGGACAGCCAGGGGACTATGGCTACACCTTC. The chain has TRBV7-9 and TRBJ1-2, with 7 bases lining up with TRBD1. From germline, CDR1 is SEHNR and CDR2 FQNEAQ (reference sequence). The trim removed 5 bases at V and 3 bases at J, leaving 9 bases unmatched. The CDR3 consists of 15 residues.

The chain links TRBV5-1 to TRBJ1-1; 7 nucleotides agree with TRBD1. Trimming took 0 bases from V and 1 from J; bases not matched to a gene: 6. The length of the CDR3 is 16 residues. CDR1 is SGHRS and CDR2 is YFSETQ in the germline V gene. In nucleotides, the CDR3 is TGCGCCAGCAGCTTGGTGGACGGGACAGCGAACACTGAAGCTTTCTTT. This sequence encodes CASSLVDGTANTEAFF. The variable domain in full, completed from reference TRBV5-1 and TRBJ1-1, reads KAGVTQTPRYLIKTRGQQVTLSCSPISGHRSVSWYQQTPGQGLQFLFEYFSETQRNKGNFPGRFSGRQFSNSRSEMNVSTLELGDSALYLCASSLVDGTANTEAFFGQGTRLTVV.

The CDR3 region is CASRDRGRVTIYF. The DNA for the CDR3 is TGTGCCAGCAGGGACAGGGGGCGCGTCACCATATATTTT. The rearrangement joins TRBV2 to TRBJ1-3, with 11 positions matching TRBD1. Germline assignment: CDR1 SNHLY and CDR2 FYNNEI. Germline trimming cut 6 bases from V and 9 bases from J; bases unmatched to any gene: 4. This CDR3 has 13 amino acids.

V is TRBV6-1 and J is TRBJ2-5; 10 nucleotides match TRBD2. Germline V gives CDR1 MNHNS, CDR2 SASEGT. The CDR3 has 16 amino acids. Trimming at V came to 3 bases and at J to 3 bases, leaving 7 bases not matched to a gene. CDR3 coding DNA: TGTGCCAGCAGTGATTCCGGACTAGCGGATAAAGAGACCCAGTACTTC. Its translation: CASSDSGLADKETQYF.

This clone was observed a handful of times. V is TRBV29-1 and J is TRBJ1-1; D is unclear. This CDR3 spans 11 amino acids. Germline CDR1 is SQVTM and CDR2 is ANQGSEA. Deletions cut 3 bases from V and 3 bases from J, with 5 bases between. CDR3: CSVEPDTEAFF. The CDR3 region has the DNA TGCAGCGTTGAGCCGGACACTGAAGCTTTCTTT.

The chain uses TRBV2 and TRBJ2-1; D unresolved. The CDR3 consists of 14 residues. The germline CDR1 and CDR2 sequences are SNHLY and FYNNEI. Trimming cost V 4 bases and J 9 bases, with 16 bases left between them. CDR3: CASSGLVVFGEQFF. The CDR3 DNA reads TGTGCCAGCAGTGGTTTAGTAGTTTTTGGTGAGCAGTTCTTC.

This sequence joins TRBV27 and TRBJ1-1, with D possibly matching TRBD1 (5 bases). The V and J ends lost 0 bases and 2 bases respectively, with 13 bases between them. The CDR3 spans 16 residues. Per germline, CDR1 MNHEY and CDR2 SMNVEV (reference sequence). The CDR3, as DNA: TGTGCCAGCAGTTTATCCGGGGGGTCAGTAAACACTGAAGCTTTCTTT. Protein product: CASSLSGGSVNTEAFF.

The V gene is TRBV2, the J gene TRBJ2-7; the D gene is possibly TRBD1 (6 bases). Germline V gene lookup returns CDR1 SNHLY and CDR2 FYNNEI. Deletions cut 11 bases from V and 1 base from J, with 21 bases between. The CDR3 is 15 residues long. This chain's CDR3 is CAVAKLTGPSYEQYF. The CDR3 DNA follows: TGTGCCGTTGCAAAACTTACAGGGCCTTCCTACGAGCAGTACTTC.

The rearrangement joins TRBV6-5 to TRBJ1-4; D is unresolved. In germline, CDR1 is MNHEY, CDR2 SVGAGI. The CDR3 sequence is 15 residues long. Trimming took 2 bases from V and 8 from J, leaving 15 bases between them. In DNA form, the CDR3 reads TGTGCCAGCAGTTACCGAGGTCGGGAGGGAGAAAAACTGTTTTTT. This translates into CASSYRGREGEKLFF.

The chain couples TRBV9 to TRBJ1-2; D remains unclear. This CDR3 contains 15 residues. V shed 5 bases and J shed 2 bases, with 16 bases lying between them. The germline CDR1 and CDR2 sequences are SGDLS and YYNGEE. CDR3 in DNA: TGTGCCAGCAGGCGGGAGACCGGGTCCAACTATGGCTACACCTTC. Its protein is CASRRETGSNYGYTF.

The CDR3 DNA sequence: TGTGCCAGCAGTGTGACTAGCGGGAGTTTTTTCACCGGGACAGATACGCAGTATTTT. Its protein product is CASSVTSGSFFTGTDTQYF. The J gene is TRBJ2-3, the V gene TRBV7-3, with 12 bases that match TRBD2. The V gene end was trimmed by 6 bases and the J gene end by 3 bases; junction bases not matched to a gene: 16. The CDR3 runs 19 residues. CDR1 SGHTA and CDR2 FQGTGA come from the germline V gene. Full variable domain (missing parts from reference TRBV7-3 and TRBJ2-3): GAGVSQTPSNKVTEKGKYVELRCDPISGHTALYWYRQSLGQGPEFLIYFQGTGAADDSGLPNDRFFAVRPEGSVSTLKIQRTERGDSAVYLCASSVTSGSFFTGTDTQYFGPGTRLTVL.

V usage is TRBV11-2 and J usage is TRBJ2-7; D is ambiguous. The CDR3 spans 13 residues. The V end was cut by 5 bases, the J end by 4 bases, with 12 bases between. Looked up from germline, CDR1 is SGHAT and CDR2 is FQNNGV. CDR3 in amino acids: CASSPTDHYEQYF. The CDR3 nucleotides read TGTGCCAGCAGCCCCACAGACCATTACGAGCAGTACTTC. The complete variable domain, with remaining parts taken from reference TRBV11-2 and TRBJ2-7, reads EAGVAQSPRYKIIEKRQSVAFWCNPISGHATLYWYQQILGQGPKLLIQFQNNGVVDDSQLPKDRFSAERLKGVDSTLKIQPAKLEDSAVYLCASSPTDHYEQYFGPGTRLTVT.

The chain recombines TRBV7-9 with TRBJ1-5, with no clear D. V lost 3 bases to trimming and J lost 9 bases, with 12 bases between them. Looked up from germline, CDR1 is SEHNR and CDR2 is FQNEAQ (reference sequence). The CDR3 is 13 amino acids. The CDR3 DNA sequence: TGTGCCAGCAGCTTTGACTCGGTCCGGCCCCAGCATTTT. Residues: CASSFDSVRPQHF.

The gene calls are TRBV5-6 and TRBJ2-7; 12 bases map to TRBD2. This CDR3 spans 15 amino acids. Trimming took 4 bases from V and 4 from J; bases not matched to a gene: 6. Per the germline V gene, CDR1 is SGHDT and CDR2 is YYEEEE. CDR3 DNA: TGTGCCAGCAGCCCGGGACTAGCGGGCGGATACGAGCAGTACTTC. Its protein product is CASSPGLAGGYEQYF.

This chain uses TRBV4-1 with TRBJ1-4; the match to TRBD1 covers 8 bases. Germline-derived CDR1 and CDR2 are MGHRA and YSYEKL. The CDR3 extends over 16 amino acids. V shed 1 base and J 11 bases; nucleotides not matched to a gene: 12. The CDR3 loop is CASSQVDGTGFIKLFF. In DNA form, the CDR3 reads TGCGCCAGCAGCCAAGTAGATGGGACAGGCTTTATTAAACTGTTTTTT.

J is TRBJ1-2 and V is TRBV28; unclear D gene. The length of the CDR3 is 15 residues. The germline V gene has CDR1 MDHEN and CDR2 SYDVKM. V was trimmed by 7 bases and J by 3 bases, leaving 18 bases between them. CDR3 in amino acids: CASTTHTRGDYGYTF. The CDR3 DNA follows: TGTGCCAGCACCACCCATACCCGTGGAGACTATGGCTACACCTTC.

The gene calls are TRBV9 and TRBJ1-4, with a tentative D call TRBD1 (5 bases). V lost 3 bases and J lost 8, with 20 bases in between. The CDR3 has 16 residues. Germline loops: CDR1 SGDLS, CDR2 YYNGEE. CDR3 sequence reads: CASSAGGGTLGEKLFF. The CDR3 DNA reads TGTGCCAGCAGCGCTGGGGGAGGGACCTTGGGCGAAAAACTGTTTTTT.

About this clone: Other DNA sequences in this sample translate to the same CDR3. The chain combines TRBV18 with TRBJ2-5; tentatively, D is TRBD1 (5 bases). Trimming removed 3 bases at V and 0 bases at J, with 8 bases between. This CDR3 spans 14 amino acids. Germline loops: CDR1 KGHSH, CDR2 LQKENI. CDR3 region: CASSPNRNQETQYF. DNA for the CDR3: TGTGCCAGCTCACCGAACAGGAACCAAGAGACCCAGTACTTC.

V gene TRBV14 combines with J gene TRBJ2-1, with 9 bases identical to TRBD2. Trimming cost V 4 bases and J 7 bases; bases outside gene matches: 8. The CDR3 length is 15 residues. The germline gives CDR1 SGHDN, CDR2 FVKESK. Here the CDR3 reads CASSPTSGGGNEQFF. The CDR3 DNA is TGTGCCAGCAGCCCGACTAGCGGTGGTGGGAATGAGCAGTTCTTC.

The chain has TRBV7-6 and TRBJ1-2, with 8 bases aligning to TRBD1. Unmatched junction bases numbered 10, after V lost 4 bases and J lost 6 bases. This CDR3 comprises 15 residues. CDR1 and CDR2 from the germline V gene are SGHVS and FNYEAQ. CDR3 loop: CASSSGQGARDGYTF. DNA for the CDR3: TGTGCCAGCAGCTCCGGGCAGGGGGCAAGGGATGGCTACACCTTC. Full variable domain (remainder filled in from reference TRBV7-6 and TRBJ1-2): GAGVSQSPRYKVTKRGQDVALRCDPISGHVSLYWYRQALGQGPEFLTYFNYEAQQDKSGLPNDRFSAERPEGSISTLTIQRTEQRDSAMYRCASSSGQGARDGYTFGSGTRLTVV.

This clone occurred a few times. The V call is TRBV5-8, the J call TRBJ2-7, with TRBD1 matching over 7 bases. Unmatched junction bases numbered 6, after V lost 3 bases and J lost 6 bases. Germline V gives CDR1 SGHTS, CDR2 YDEGEE. The CDR3 covers 13 residues. The CDR3 bases are TGTGCCAGCAGCTCCGACAGGGACCGCGAGCAGTACTTC. Translating gives CASSSDRDREQYF.

V usage is TRBV4-2 and J usage is TRBJ2-2, with 9 nucleotides matching TRBD2. Germline V CDR1 and CDR2: LGHNA, YNFKEQ. CDR3 size: 17 residues. The V gene end was trimmed by 4 bases and the J gene end by 6 bases; junction bases not matched to a gene: 12. The CDR3 protein is CASSLRGGLAAAGELFF. The DNA for the CDR3 is TGTGCCAGCAGCCTACGGGGGGGACTAGCAGCAGCCGGGGAGCTGTTTTTT.

The V gene is TRBV29-1, the J gene TRBJ2-2; no definite D call. Germline CDR1 is SQVTM and CDR2 is ANQGSEA. The V gene lost 7 bases and the J gene lost 1 base, with 7 bases spanning the gap. This CDR3 contains 12 residues. The CDR3 nucleotides read TGCAGCGCCGCGCAGAACACCGGGGAGCTGTTTTTT. It codes for CSAAQNTGELFF.

The rearrangement joins TRBV27 to TRBJ2-7; TRBD2 matches at 9 bases. V shed 10 bases, J shed 5 bases, and the junction held 6 bases outside the gene matches. Per germline, CDR1 MNHEY and CDR2 SMNVEV (reference sequence). CDR3 length equals 12 residues. CDR3: CATASGIDEQYF. In nucleotides, the CDR3 is TGTGCCACCGCTAGCGGGATCGACGAGCAGTACTTC.

The chain uses TRBV4-1 and TRBJ2-3; TRBD2 aligns across 13 bases. There are 17 residues in the CDR3. The V gene's germline CDR1 is MGHRA and CDR2 YSYEKL. After removal of 1 base from V and 2 bases from J, the junction contained 3 bases not matched to a gene. CDR3 DNA: TGCGCCAGCAGCCAAGCAGGGACTAGCGGGAACACAGATACGCAGTATTTT. It codes for CASSQAGTSGNTDTQYF.